Described below is a single T cell receptor beta chain sequence and its context. Its antigen is undetermined. The data were obtained in a study of OX40 agonist ivuxolimab in advanced cancers. In the study overall: Patients were given ivuxolimab, an antibody that agonizes OX40 (CD134). Whole-study findings and limits: Among expanded peripheral T cells, antigen specificity went undetermined.

A history of autoimmune disease or systemic immunosuppression excluded patients. Blood samples were obtained at baseline, cycle 4 day 1, and cycle 7 day 1. This CDR3 contains 14 residues. Deletions cut 1 base from V and 6 bases from J, with 12 bases between. Germline V gene sequence: CDR1 LGHNA, CDR2 YSLEER. Sequenced by immunoSEQ multiplex PCR; TCRdb stores in-frame clones only, minus some. The table lists 60,000 to 80,000 clones, around 83% of them singletons. The sample consisted of CD4+ or CD8+ T cells sorted from blood, taken in a trial of the OX40 agonist ivuxolimab. The rearrangement links TRBV4-3 to TRBJ2-5; unclear D gene. This clonotype originated in an adult with an advanced solid tumor such as melanoma, head and neck, liver or kidney cancer. Written as DNA, the CDR3 is TGCGCCAGCAGCCAAGCGGCCCACCTGAAGACCCAGTACTTC. This sequence encodes CASSQAAHLKTQYF.